This entry is about one T cell receptor beta chain. Assay: immunoSEQ multiplex PCR; the TCRdb copy retains only in-frame clones and omits some. The sample lists tens of thousands of clones, about 91% occurring once. The sample comes from a study of blood T cell repertoires in COVID-19. V gave up 7 bases and J gave up 6 bases; unmatched junction bases: 8. The V gene's germline CDR1 is LNHDA and CDR2 SQIVND (reference sequence). The CDR3 runs to 15 residues. The chain has TRBV19 and TRBJ2-7, with 14 bases matching TRBD2. The receptor was derived from a man aged 55 to 69 with active COVID-19. The source material was peripheral blood. CDR3 coding DNA: TGTGCCAGTACCCCGGGACTAGCGGGAGTAGGCGAGCAGTACTTC. It encodes CASTPGLAGVGEQYF. Supplemented by reference TRBV19 and TRBJ2-7, the full variable domain reads DGGITQSPKYLFRKEGQNVTLSCEQNLNHDAMYWYRQDPGQGLRLIYYSQIVNDFQKGDIAEGYSVSREKKESFPLTVTSAQKNPTAFYLCASTPGLAGVGEQYFGPGTRLTVT.